Below, 5 T cell receptor beta chains from the same sample are listed, as sequenced in a study of shared clonotypes between healthy human individuals (dated by TCRdb to about 2020). CD8 naive samples were CD45RO-negative cells positively selected for CCR7, giving a CD45RA+CCR7+ population that excluded TemRA cells. Preparation of the library involved the immunoSEQ multiplex PCR assay. This immuneACCESS table, as held by TCRdb, lists in-frame sequences with V and J called but not all clones. Of the missing ones, under half trace to an unresolved V gene in checked studies; the others have no known cause. A total of about 2.1 million clones appear in this sample, 90% to 95% of them only once. The ten largest clones take up about 1.7% of the sample. The material sequenced was naive CD8+ T cells from PBMCs. The cell subset or site label of this sample denotes: CD45RA+CCR7+. Receptors originate from a man aged 18-30 years in good health. Some clones in this sample may be carry-over from other donors' samples.

V usage is TRBV27 and J usage is TRBJ1-2; 12 bases fit TRBD1. There are 17 residues in the CDR3. The ends lost 2 bases at V and 2 bases at J; junction bases unmatched: 6. CDR1 MNHEY and CDR2 SMNVEV come from the germline V gene (reference sequence). CDR3 nucleotide sequence: TGTGCCAGCAGTTTAAGGGGACAGGGGGCCGTAAACTATGGCTACACCTTC. Translated, it gives CASSLRGQGAVNYGYTF.

The chain joins TRBV2 to TRBJ2-7, with TRBD2 identical over 14 bases. Germline V lookup: CDR1 SNHLY, CDR2 FYNNEI. The CDR3 length is 16 residues. V lost 4 bases and J lost 3; bases outside the gene matches: 5. The CDR3 spells CASSGGLAGGLYEQYF. As DNA, the CDR3 is TGTGCCAGCAGTGGCGGACTAGCGGGAGGCCTCTACGAGCAGTACTTC.

This chain uses TRBV5-6 with TRBJ2-7, with 8 bases identical to TRBD2. Germline CDR1 SGHDT, CDR2 YYEEEE. The V gene end was trimmed by 1 base and the J gene end by 4 bases; junction bases not matched to a gene: 4. There are 14 residues in the CDR3. The CDR3 DNA reads TGTGCCAGCAGCTTGACAGCGGGAGAATACGAGCAGTACTTC. Translation gives CASSLTAGEYEQYF.

The genes are TRBV28 and TRBJ2-7; D possibly corresponds to TRBD1 (6 bases). Germline CDR1 is MDHEN and CDR2 is SYDVKM. CDR3 size: 14 residues. Trimming left V 6 bases short and J 0 bases short, with 12 bases between. CDR3 protein: CASRPTGFSYEQYF. In DNA form, the CDR3 reads TGTGCCAGCAGGCCGACAGGCTTCTCCTACGAGCAGTACTTC. Based on the CDR3 plus reference TRBV28 and TRBJ2-7, the full variable domain is DVKVTQSSRYLVKRTGEKVFLECVQDMDHENMFWYRQDPGLGLRLIYFSYDVKMKEKGDIPEGYSVSREKKERFSLILESASTNQTSMYLCASRPTGFSYEQYFGPGTRLTVT.

A remark on this clone: The same CDR3 arises from other DNA sequences in this sample as well. V and J are TRBV7-9 and TRBJ1-2; 7 bases map to TRBD1. V shed 1 base and J 5 bases; nucleotides not matched to a gene: 4. There are 14 residues in the CDR3. Germline loops: CDR1 SEHNR, CDR2 FQNEAQ (reference sequence). The CDR3 bases are TGTGCCAGCAGCTTAGGCAGGGGGGATTATGGCTACACCTTC. This translates into CASSLGRGDYGYTF.